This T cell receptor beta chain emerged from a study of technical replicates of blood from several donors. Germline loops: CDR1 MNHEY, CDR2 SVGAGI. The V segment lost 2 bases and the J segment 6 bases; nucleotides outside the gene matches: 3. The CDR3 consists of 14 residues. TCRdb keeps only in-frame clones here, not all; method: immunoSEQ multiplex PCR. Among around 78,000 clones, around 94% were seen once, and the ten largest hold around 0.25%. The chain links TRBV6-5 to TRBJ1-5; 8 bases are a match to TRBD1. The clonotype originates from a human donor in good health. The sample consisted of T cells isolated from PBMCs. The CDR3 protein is CASSYGGQGQPQHF. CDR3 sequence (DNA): TGTGCCAGCAGTTACGGCGGACAGGGTCAGCCCCAGCATTTT.